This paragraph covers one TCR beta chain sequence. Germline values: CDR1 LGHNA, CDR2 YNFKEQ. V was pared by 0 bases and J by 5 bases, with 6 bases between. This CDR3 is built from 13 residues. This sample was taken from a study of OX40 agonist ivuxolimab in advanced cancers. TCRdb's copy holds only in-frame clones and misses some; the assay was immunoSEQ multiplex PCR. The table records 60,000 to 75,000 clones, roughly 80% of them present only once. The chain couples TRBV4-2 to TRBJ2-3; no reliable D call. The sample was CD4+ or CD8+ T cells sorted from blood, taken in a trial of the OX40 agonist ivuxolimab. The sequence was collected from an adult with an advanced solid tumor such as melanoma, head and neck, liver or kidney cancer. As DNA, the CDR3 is TGTGCCAGCAGCCAAGATAAAGGAGATACGCAGTATTTT. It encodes CASSQDKGDTQYF.